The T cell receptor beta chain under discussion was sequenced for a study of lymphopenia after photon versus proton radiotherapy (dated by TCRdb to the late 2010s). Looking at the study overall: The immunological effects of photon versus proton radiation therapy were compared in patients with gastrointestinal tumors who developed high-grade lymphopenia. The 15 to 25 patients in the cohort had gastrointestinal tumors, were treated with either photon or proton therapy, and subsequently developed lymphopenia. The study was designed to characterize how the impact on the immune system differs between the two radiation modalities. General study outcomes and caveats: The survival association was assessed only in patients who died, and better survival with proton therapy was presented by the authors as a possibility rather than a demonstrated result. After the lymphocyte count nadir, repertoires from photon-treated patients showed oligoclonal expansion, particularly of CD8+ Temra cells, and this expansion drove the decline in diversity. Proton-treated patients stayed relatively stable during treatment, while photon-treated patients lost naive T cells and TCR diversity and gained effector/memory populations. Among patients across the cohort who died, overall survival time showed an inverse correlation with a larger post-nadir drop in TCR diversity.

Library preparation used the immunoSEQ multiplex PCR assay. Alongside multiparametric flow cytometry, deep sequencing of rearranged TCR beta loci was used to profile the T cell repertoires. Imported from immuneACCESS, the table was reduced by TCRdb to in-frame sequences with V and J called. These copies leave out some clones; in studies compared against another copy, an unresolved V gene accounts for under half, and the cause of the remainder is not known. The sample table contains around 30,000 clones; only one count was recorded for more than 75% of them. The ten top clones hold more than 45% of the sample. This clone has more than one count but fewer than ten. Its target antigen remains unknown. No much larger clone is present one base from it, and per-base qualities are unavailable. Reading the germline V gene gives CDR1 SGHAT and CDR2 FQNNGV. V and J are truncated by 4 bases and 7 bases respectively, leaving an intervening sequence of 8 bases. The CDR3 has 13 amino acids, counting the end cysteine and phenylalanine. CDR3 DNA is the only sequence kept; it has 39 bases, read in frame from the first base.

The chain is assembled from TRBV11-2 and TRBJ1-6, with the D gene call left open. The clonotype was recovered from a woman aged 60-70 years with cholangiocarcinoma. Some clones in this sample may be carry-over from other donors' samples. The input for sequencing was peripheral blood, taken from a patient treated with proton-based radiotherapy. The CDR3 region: CASSWTSNSPLHF. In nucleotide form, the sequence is TGTGCCAGCAGCTGGACCTCCAATTCACCCCTCCACTTT.